A selection of T cell receptor beta chains follows, all from one sample in a study of T cell repertoires in aging, cancer and after chemotherapy. TCRdb redid the calling of the multiplex PCR reads with MiXCR, one entry per CDR3 protein. Among thousands of distinct CDR3 sequences listed, about 32% were seen once. What was sequenced was blood. Every receptor here comes from a human donor with a solid tumor. Each CDR3 is given with its conserved first and last residue. A D gene is named only where the DNA matches it firmly. Size is omitted from some rows. Given values are once, few, many or a class for expanded clones.

TRBJ2-1,NA,TRBV7-2,NA,TGTGCCAGCAGCTTAGCCCTAGAGAGGACGTACAATGAGCAGTTCTTC,CASSLALERTYNEQFF
TRBJ2-7,NA,TRBV10-2,medium-sized,TGCGCCAGCAGTGATTCCCGGTGGGAGCAGTACTTC,CASSDSRWEQYF
TRBJ2-7,NA,TRBV13,few,TGTGCCAGCAGCCCCTCGGTGGTAGCGGTACCCTACGAGCAGTACTTC,CASSPSVVAVPYEQYF
TRBJ1-1,NA,TRBV20-1,NA,TGCAGTGCCCCGGGACGGTGGGGCACTGAAGCTTTCTTT,CSAPGRWGTEAFF
TRBJ1-2,TRBD1,TRBV13,NA,TGTGCCAGCAGCTTGGGACAGGGCTATGGCTACACCTTC,CASSLGQGYGYTF
TRBJ2-7,NA,TRBV18,few,TGTGCCAGCTCACCGGAGAACGAGCAGTACTTC,CASSPENEQYF
TRBJ1-2,TRBD1,TRBV7-9,few,TGTGCCAGCAGCTTCCCGGGACAGTATGGCTACACCTTC,CASSFPGQYGYTF
TRBJ1-2,NA,TRBV20-1,few,TGCAGTGCCCTGGAACGAAGAGGGGGAGTTAGCGGCTACACCTTC,CSALERRGGVSGYTF
TRBJ2-2,TRBD1,TRBV7-9,few,TGTGCCAGCAGCCCACCCCAGGGGGTAGTCACCGGGGAGCTGTTTTTT,CASSPPQGVVTGELFF
TRBJ2-7,TRBD2,TRBV27,medium-sized,TGTGCCAGCAGTTTATATAGCGGGAGGGACTGGGAGCAGTACTTC,CASSLYSGRDWEQYF
TRBJ2-3,NA,TRBV7-9,NA,TGTGCCAGCAGCCCGACAGATACGCAGTATTTT,CASSPTDTQYF
TRBJ2-7,NA,TRBV29-1,large,TGCAGCGTTCTTACTAACTCCTACGAGCAGTACTTC,CSVLTNSYEQYF
TRBJ2-1,TRBD1,TRBV6-2/TRBV6-3,few,TGTGCCAGCAGTCCCGGGACAGATCGTTACAATGAGCAGTTCTTC,CASSPGTDRYNEQFF
TRBJ2-5,NA,TRBV27,once,TGTGCCAGCTTCTCGTTAGCGAGGGGGAAAGAGACCCAGTACTTC,CASFSLARGKETQYF
TRBJ2-3,TRBD2,TRBV20-1,NA,TGCAGTGCTGGGGGCCCGGGACTAGGAGCTTCAGATACGCAGTATTTT,CSAGGPGLGASDTQYF
TRBJ2-7,TRBD2,TRBV5-1,few,TGCGCCAGCAGCATGCTAGCGGGAGACTTAAGCGAGCAGTACTTC,CASSMLAGDLSEQYF
TRBJ2-3,NA,TRBV24-1,NA,TGTGCCACCAGTGATCGGGTCCTTCCCGCCACAGATACGCAGTATTTT,CATSDRVLPATDTQYF
TRBJ1-1,NA,TRBV5-1,NA,TGCGCCAGCAGCTTGGCGGGGGGCCCCAGAACTGAAGCTTTCTTT,CASSLAGGPRTEAFF
TRBJ2-3,TRBD2,TRBV7-9,NA,TGTGCCAGCAGCTTCCCTCCACTAGCGGAGAGCACAGATACGCAGTATTTT,CASSFPPLAESTDTQYF
TRBJ1-5,TRBD1,TRBV30,large,TGTGCCTTGGGACAGGATTCCAATCAGCCCCAGCATTTT,CALGQDSNQPQHF
TRBJ2-7,NA,TRBV14,few,TGTGCCAGCAGCCAAGTGCAGGGTTTCTCCTACGAGCAGTACTTC,CASSQVQGFSYEQYF
TRBJ2-7,NA,TRBV30,large,TGTGCCTGGAGGGGGGCTAGCTCCTACGAGCAGTACTTC,CAWRGASSYEQYF
TRBJ2-2,NA,TRBV9,once,TGTGCCAGCAGCGCCCACCCAACCGGGGAGCTGTTTTTT,CASSAHPTGELFF
TRBJ2-5,TRBD1,TRBV10-3,NA,TGTGCCATCAGCCCGGGACAGGGGAGGGAGACCCAGTACTTC,CAISPGQGRETQYF
TRBJ1-3,TRBD1,TRBV30,NA,TGTGCCTGGAGGCACGGGACAGGGTCTGGAAACACCATATATTTT,CAWRHGTGSGNTIYF
TRBJ1-4,NA,TRBV20-1,NA,TGCAGTGCTTCCCCGCCCGGGGAAGTCGGAGAAAAACTGTTTTTT,CSASPPGEVGEKLFF
TRBJ1-6,NA,TRBV12-3/TRBV12-4,medium-sized,TGTGCCAGCAGTTTGGACGGGGCGAGATCACCCCTCCACTTT,CASSLDGARSPLHF
TRBJ2-3,NA,TRBV10-1,few,TGCGCCAGCAGTGAGGGTACAGGGAGGGTCTCGGATACGCAGTATTTT,CASSEGTGRVSDTQYF
TRBJ1-6,NA,TRBV6-5,medium-sized,TGTGCCAGCAGTTATGGGGAAAATTCACCCCTCCACTTT,CASSYGENSPLHF
TRBJ2-7,NA,TRBV5-1,NA,TGCGCCAGCAGCCCGAGGACAGGCCGTGGAGGGGAGCAGTACTTC,CASSPRTGRGGEQYF
TRBJ2-7,NA,TRBV18,few,TGTGCCAGCTCACCACCCGGGCAGGGGTGGTACGAGCAGTACTTC,CASSPPGQGWYEQYF
TRBJ2-1,NA,TRBV7-9,few,TGTGCCAGCAGCTTAGAGCGGCTAGCTTACAATGAGCAGTTCTTC,CASSLERLAYNEQFF
TRBJ2-2,NA,TRBV5-6,medium-sized,TGTGCCAGCAGCTTTAGCCTAACCGGGGAGCTGTTTTTT,CASSFSLTGELFF
TRBJ2-5,TRBD2,TRBV28,NA,TGTGCCAGCAGTTTTCGAGGGGAGGGTGTGACCCAGTACTTC,CASSFRGEGVTQYF
TRBJ2-5,TRBD1,TRBV7-7,few,TGTGCTAGCAGCTTATCTCGGCCAGGGGGATTGGAGACCCAGTACTTC,CASSLSRPGGLETQYF
TRBJ1-1,TRBD1,TRBV12-3/TRBV12-4,once,TGTGCCAGCAGTTTTTGGGACAGGAGAAATAGTGAAGCTTTCTTT,CASSFWDRRNSEAFF
TRBJ1-5,TRBD1,TRBV20-1,NA,TGCAGTGCTCGGGCCGGGACAGCGGACCAGCCCCAGCATTTT,CSARAGTADQPQHF
TRBJ1-1,NA,TRBV28,NA,TGTGCCGCCTGGGGGCCAGGGAACACTGAAGCTTTCTTT,CAAWGPGNTEAFF
TRBJ2-2,NA,TRBV7-2,NA,TGTGCCAGCAGTCAAGATCGGGTGACCGGGGAGCTGTTTTTT,CASSQDRVTGELFF
TRBJ2-1,TRBD2,TRBV27,NA,TGTGCCAGCAGTCCAGGTTGGGGCGGGAGTGGCTCCTACAATGAGCAGTTCTTC,CASSPGWGGSGSYNEQFF
TRBJ2-4,NA,TRBV6-2/TRBV6-3,few,TGTGCCAGCACCCACGGACAGACCAGTTTAGCCAAAAACATTCAGTACTTC,CASTHGQTSLAKNIQYF
TRBJ2-5,NA,TRBV7-3,few,TGTGCCAGCAGCTTAGGCCTGGGAGAGACCCAGTACTTC,CASSLGLGETQYF
TRBJ1-2,NA,TRBV15,NA,TGTGCCACCAGCAGAGGGACAGATTATGGCTACACCTTC,CATSRGTDYGYTF
TRBJ2-7,NA,TRBV7-9,few,TGTGCCAGCAGCTTATATCTGGCCGAGCAGTACTTC,CASSLYLAEQYF
TRBJ2-1,TRBD2,TRBV29-1,medium-sized,TGCAGCGCCCAAACTAGCGGGAGCCCGAATGAGCAGTTCTTC,CSAQTSGSPNEQFF
TRBJ2-2,TRBD1,TRBV7-9,few,TGTGCCAGCAGCTTATCGTCCGGGACAGGGTTGGGGGAGCTGTTTTTT,CASSLSSGTGLGELFF
TRBJ2-3,NA,TRBV15,NA,TGTGCCACCAGCAGAGAAGTGGGATCGGATACGCAGTATTTT,CATSREVGSDTQYF
TRBJ2-1,NA,TRBV10-3,few,TGTGCCATCAGTGGGTCAGCGGGCCCTAAGGATGAGCAGTTCTTC,CAISGSAGPKDEQFF
TRBJ2-7,NA,TRBV18,few,TGTGCCAGCTCATCCGTAGGGTACGAGCAGTACTTC,CASSSVGYEQYF
TRBJ1-3,NA,TRBV12-3/TRBV12-4,once,TGTGCCAGCAGTTTTTTAATGGCAGGAGGCTCTGGAAACACCATATATTTT,CASSFLMAGGSGNTIYF
TRBJ1-2,NA,TRBV20-1,NA,TGCAGTGCTATAGGCGAGTTGAACTATGGCTACACCTTC,CSAIGELNYGYTF
TRBJ1-6,TRBD1,TRBV7-2,NA,TGTGCCAGCAGCGGGACAGTCCGATCACCCCTCCACTTT,CASSGTVRSPLHF